Listed here is a single TCR beta chain. Its antigen is not known. This entry is derived from a study of early T cells in non-severe SARS-CoV-2 infection. Across the whole study: Chains were unpaired, as sequencing was done on bulk RNA from unsorted whole blood.

Attached unique molecular identifiers marked individual cDNA molecules. TCRdb re-called the 5' RACE reads through MiXCR, storing one row per CDR3 protein. The sample gives roughly 51,000 distinct CDR3 sequences, 5.5% to 6.5% of which show up once; around 2.8% is in the top ten. General study points: VDJdb-based matching was biased toward anti-spike CD8 responses and missed private and CD4 specificities.

This CDR3 has 14 amino acids. Germline CDR1 reads LGHNA; CDR2 reads YSLEER. V lost 2 bases, J lost 4 bases, and 11 bases lay in between. This chain links TRBV4-3 with TRBJ1-1; D call uncertain. The receptor comes from an adult who was a healthcare worker with PCR-confirmed SARS-CoV-2 infection or an uninfected control (not recorded which). This specimen was whole blood, taken at baseline. Here the CDR3 DNA reads TGCGCCAGCAGCCAACAGTCCAGGCCCACTGAAGCTTTCTTT. It translates to CASSQQSRPTEAFF.